This T cell receptor (beta chain) was retrieved from a study of blood T cell repertoires in COVID-19. Study-level information: Italy, Spain and the United States were the sources of the convalescent and acute COVID-19 samples. T cells, B-cell-depleted T cells, or PBMCs provided the cDNA or gDNA that served as material.

The CDR3 is 17 amino acids. CDR1 is LNHDA and CDR2 is SQIVND in the germline V gene (reference sequence). The trim removed 5 bases at V and 5 bases at J, leaving 15 bases unmatched. Original analysis: Amplification from reference gene primers served as the basis for estimated nucleated cell counts. Here immunoSEQ multiplex PCR was the method, and the copy in TCRdb shows in-frame clones only, minus some. V, J and clone size are those of that table, while D and trimming were read from the DNA. The sample shows roughly 220,000 clones, around 83% of them seen only once. The chain employs TRBV19 and TRBJ1-1, with 9 bases fitting TRBD1. This TCR was sampled from a man aged 50 to 59 who had recovered from COVID-19. The sequenced sample was peripheral blood. CDR3: CASSFFLVGQGSTEAFF. The CDR3 DNA sequence: TGTGCCAGTAGTTTTTTTTTAGTAGGACAGGGGTCGACTGAAGCTTTCTTT.